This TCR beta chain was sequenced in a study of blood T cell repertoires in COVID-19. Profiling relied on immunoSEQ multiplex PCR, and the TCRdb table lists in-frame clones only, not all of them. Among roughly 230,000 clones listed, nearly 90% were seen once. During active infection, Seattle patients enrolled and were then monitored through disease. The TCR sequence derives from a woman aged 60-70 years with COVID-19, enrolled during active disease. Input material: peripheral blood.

CDR3 residues: CASSRGQGLNTQYF. The CDR3 nucleotides are TGTGCCAGCAGCCGGGGACAGGGGTTGAATACGCAGTATTTT. This chain connects TRBV7-9 to TRBJ2-3; the match to TRBD1 covers 10 bases. CDR3 length equals 14 residues. Germline CDR1 reads SEHNR; CDR2 reads FQNEAQ (reference sequence). V shed 5 bases and J 7 bases; nucleotides not matched to a gene: 6.